This T cell receptor (beta chain) is from a study of blood T cell repertoires in COVID-19. The protocol was immunoSEQ multiplex PCR, while the TCRdb copy is restricted to in-frame clones and leaves out a portion. The table lists some 40,000 clones, about 88% of them singletons. Germline V lookup: CDR1 DFQATT, CDR2 SNEGSKA (reference sequence). The V end lost 0 bases, the J end lost 8 bases, and 7 bases lay between the germline ends. This CDR3 spans 11 amino acids. The rearrangement uses TRBV20-1 and TRBJ1-2; D is undetermined. Sequencing used peripheral blood. The origin of this receptor is a man in his 70s with active COVID-19. The DNA for the CDR3 is TGCAGTGCTAGAGACCTGTTCGGCTACACCTTC. Translation: CSARDLFGYTF.